This T cell receptor (beta chain) emerged from a study of blood T cell repertoires in COVID-19. Assay: immunoSEQ multiplex PCR; the TCRdb copy retains only in-frame clones and omits some. Among 150,000 or so clones listed, around 74% were seen once. This clone showed up many times. Germline V gene lookup returns CDR1 SNHLY and CDR2 FYNNEI. Between the trimmed V and J ends, which lost 2 bases and 9 bases, there was a span of 13 bases. CDR3 length: 13 residues. Sequencing was performed on peripheral blood. The chain uses TRBV2 and TRBJ1-1; D gene ambiguous. This TCR derives from a woman older than 75 with acute or convalescent COVID-19. The CDR3 sequence: CASSESQNVKAFF. The DNA of the CDR3 is TGTGCCAGCAGTGAATCCCAGAATGTTAAAGCTTTCTTT.